The rows below give T cell receptor beta chains drawn from one sample of a study of CD8 T cells in Susac syndrome. Via MiXCR, TCRdb re-called the immunoSEQ multiplex PCR reads, giving one row per CDR3 protein. The table has about 190,000 distinct CDR3 sequences, 85% to 95% seen once. Sequenced material: CD4+ T cells from PBMCs. The receptors were sampled from a human donor in good health. The conserved cysteine and the conserved F or W are not part of the CDR3 here. D genes are given only for firm matches.

j_gene | d_gene | v_gene | CDR3aa
TRBJ1-5 | . | TRBV20-1 | SAAKDLPSNQPQH
TRBJ1-3 | TRBD1 | TRBV6-1 | ASSHLGQGNSGNTIY
TRBJ2-1 | TRBD2 | TRBV7-2 | ASSLVPGLAGGHEQF
TRBJ1-2 | . | TRBV30 | AWSGIGTGYGYT
TRBJ1-1 | . | TRBV6-1 | ASSDRVRTNTEAF
TRBJ2-5 | . | TRBV5-1 | ASSSTGQETQY
TRBJ2-1 | TRBD2 | TRBV7-2 | ASSTDRTSGRWEQF
TRBJ2-6 | TRBD1 | TRBV7-9 | ASSPPDRGATSGANVLT
TRBJ2-2 | TRBD1 | TRBV20-1 | SGDRGNGELF
TRBJ2-5 | . | TRBV12-5 | ASASTSGLWETQY
TRBJ2-3 | TRBD2 | TRBV5-1 | ASSFSVAGGTDTQY
TRBJ1-1 | . | TRBV3-1 | ASSQGGRATEAF
TRBJ2-3 | . | TRBV18 | ASSPLAPSTDTQY
TRBJ2-3 | . | TRBV9 | ASSVAGTLTDTQY
TRBJ2-5 | . | TRBV7-3 | ASSPTGSLQETQY
TRBJ1-5 | . | TRBV7-9 | ASSLAGDGPQH
TRBJ2-1 | . | TRBV20-1 | SGTRVRSYNEQF
TRBJ2-1 | . | TRBV20-1 | SAANNLGNNEQF